This T cell receptor beta chain was observed in a study of cytomegalovirus exposure and HLA in healthy donors. General study findings and limits: Later on, a genetic analysis was performed. It linked a missense variant in DCLRE1C with V- and J-gene trimming of TCR beta. CMV serostatus was the only recorded immune exposure for donors. Later, TCR association rates were found to vary by HLA locus, highest for DRB1 and lowest for HLA-C.

With regard to this clone: Its antigen remains unidentified.

The PCR made use of 60 Vbeta and 13 Jbeta primers. Clones were read by immunoSEQ multiplex PCR, and TCRdb kept only the in-frame ones, dropping some. The sample has some 180,000 clones, roughly 79% seen once. Each donor was nominally healthy when sampled (though unrecorded immune exposures were likely). The V and J ends lost 10 bases and 5 bases, in that order; junction bases with no gene match: 14. CDR1 and CDR2 (germline): SNHLY, FYNNEI. The CDR3 sequence is 15 residues long. This receptor was obtained from a man aged 25 to 40 in good health and CMV-seronegative. The chain carries TRBV2 and TRBJ2-3; 8 positions match TRBD2. Sequenced: PBMCs. The CDR3 spells CATLRVAGLGDTQYF. CDR3 DNA sequence: TGTGCCACGCTTCGGGTAGCGGGACTGGGAGATACGCAGTATTTT.